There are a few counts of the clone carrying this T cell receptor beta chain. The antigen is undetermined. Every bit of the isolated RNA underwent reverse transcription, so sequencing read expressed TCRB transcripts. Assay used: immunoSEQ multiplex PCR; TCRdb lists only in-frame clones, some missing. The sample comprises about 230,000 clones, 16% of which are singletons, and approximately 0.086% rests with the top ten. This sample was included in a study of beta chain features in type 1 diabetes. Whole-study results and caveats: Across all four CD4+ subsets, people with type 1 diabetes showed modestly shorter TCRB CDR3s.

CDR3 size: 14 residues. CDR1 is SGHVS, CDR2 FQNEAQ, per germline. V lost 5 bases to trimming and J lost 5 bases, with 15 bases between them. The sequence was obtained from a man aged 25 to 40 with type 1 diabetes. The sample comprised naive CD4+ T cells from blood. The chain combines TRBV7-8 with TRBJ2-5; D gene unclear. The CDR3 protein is CASSPPGMWETQYF. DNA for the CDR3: TGTGCCAGCAGCCCACCCGGAATGTGGGAGACCCAGTACTTC.